These 5 T cell receptor beta chains were sequenced from one sample in a study of blood T cell repertoires in COVID-19. Libraries were prepared by immunoSEQ multiplex PCR; TCRdb keeps only in-frame clonotypes and omits some of them. This table holds about 35,000 clones, 80% found once. The sequencing sample was made of peripheral blood. These TCRs come from a woman between 70 and 85 years old with acute or convalescent COVID-19.

There are a few counts of this clone. The chain combines TRBV24-1 with TRBJ2-2; D is undetermined. The CDR3 covers 15 residues. Trimming removed 9 bases from V and 0 bases from J, with 13 bases in between. The germline CDR1 and CDR2 sequences are KGHDR and SFDVKD. CDR3 residues: CATSRVEANTGELFF. CDR3 coding DNA: TGTGCCACCTCCCGGGTCGAGGCGAACACCGGGGAGCTGTTTTTT.

The CDR3 DNA follows: TGTGCCAGCAGCTTGCGGGGGGGGCCCTATGAGCAGTTCTTC. Protein product: CASSLRGGPYEQFF. The chain uses TRBV11-2 and TRBJ2-1; 9 bases line up with TRBD2. CDR1 and CDR2 (germline): SGHAT, FQNNGV. This CDR3 is 14 amino acids long. With 3 bases clipped from V and 8 bases from J, the junction kept 5 bases outside the gene matches.

Turning to this clone: In the same sample, other DNA sequences code for this CDR3. In DNA form, the CDR3 reads TGTGCCAGCAGCTTAGAGGAGCATCAGCCCCAGCATTTT. Protein product: CASSLEEHQPQHF. The chain uses TRBV11-1 and TRBJ1-5; D unclear. Germline V CDR1 and CDR2: SGHAT, FQDESV (reference sequence). The CDR3 runs 13 residues. V lost 1 base and J 5 bases, leaving 6 bases between the germline ends.

The chain carries TRBV20-1 and TRBJ1-5, with D perhaps TRBD1 (6 bases). Trimming pared 3 bases from V and 7 bases from J, leaving 19 bases between. Germline V gene sequence: CDR1 DFQATT, CDR2 SNEGSKA (reference sequence). This CDR3 has 15 residues. CDR3 DNA sequence: TGCAGTGCTAGTCCAGGACAGAGCGTTAGACAGCCCCAGCATTTT. It translates to CSASPGQSVRQPQHF.

The V and J genes are TRBV7-9 and TRBJ2-4; possibly TRBD2 for D (7 bases). Trimming removed 5 bases from V and 0 bases from J, with 20 bases in between. The germline V gene encodes CDR1 SEHNR and CDR2 FQNEAQ (reference sequence). The CDR3 spans 18 residues. CDR3 nucleotide sequence: TGTGCCAGCAGCCCTTTCGGGGGGCGGGAACTAGCCAAAAACATTCAGTACTTC. This translates into CASSPFGGRELAKNIQYF.